The 15 T cell receptor beta chains in this list originate from one sample, sequenced in a study of spatial heterogeneity in lung cancer. TCRdb re-derived calls from the 5' RACE reads in MiXCR, one entry per CDR3 protein. The sample holds 40,000 to 55,000 distinct CDR3 sequences, 6.8% seen once. Regarding time point: sample taken at primary tumor resection. The input for sequencing was PBMCs, taken at surgery. Source of these receptors: a female donor with early-stage non-small cell lung cancer.

In this sample, this clonotype turned up a few times. This chain joins TRBV24-1 and TRBJ2-3; 8 bases are shared with TRBD2. V trimming: 4 bases; J trimming: 4 bases; junction bases outside the gene matches: 9. Germline V CDR1 and CDR2: KGHDR, SFDVKD. The CDR3 has 16 amino acids. CDR3 DNA: TGTGCCACCAGTGACCCTGCCGGGGGGGCTTCAGATACGCAGTATTTT. It is translated as CATSDPAGGASDTQYF.

This clonotype was seen many times. The chain recombines TRBV18 with TRBJ2-3; D gene unclear. V shed 2 bases and J shed 0 bases, with 9 bases lying between them. The CDR3 is made up of 15 amino acids. Germline values: CDR1 KGHSH, CDR2 LQKENI. CDR3 sequence reads: CASSPTGVSTDTQYF. The CDR3 coding sequence is TGTGCCAGCTCACCAACCGGTGTAAGCACAGATACGCAGTATTTT.

The chain carries TRBV7-2 and TRBJ1-2, with TRBD1 as a possible D gene (5 bases). The CDR3 sequence is 15 residues long. From germline, CDR1 is SGHTA and CDR2 FQGNSA. V lost 5 bases to trimming and J lost 4 bases, with 17 bases between them. CDR3 DNA sequence: TGTGCCAGCAGCCTGGGGACTGCCTTTGGCTATGGCTACACCTTC. The encoded protein is CASSLGTAFGYGYTF.

This clonotype was seen ten or more times. The V and J genes are TRBV20-1 and TRBJ2-2; tentative D call: TRBD1 (6 bases). The V gene's germline CDR1 is DFQATT and CDR2 SNEGSKA (reference sequence). The V end was cut by 1 base, the J end by 4 bases, with 13 bases between. CDR3 length equals 15 residues. CDR3 loop: CSARVGQLSTGELFF. The CDR3, as DNA: TGCAGTGCTAGAGTAGGACAGCTATCCACCGGGGAGCTGTTTTTT.

This clonotype appeared many times. The rearrangement links TRBV11-2 to TRBJ2-1, with D hard to call. CDR3 length equals 11 residues. Trimming shortened V by 7 bases and J by 10 bases, and 11 bases separated the two germline ends. Germline-derived CDR1 and CDR2 are SGHAT and FQNNGV. The CDR3 here is CASTTAGEQFF. CDR3 in DNA: TGTGCCAGCACCACGGCTGGAGAGCAGTTCTTC.

This clonotype appeared many times. The chain uses TRBV7-9 and TRBJ1-2; 7 positions agree with TRBD1. CDR1 and CDR2 from the germline V gene are SEHNR and FQNEAQ (reference sequence). The V gene end was trimmed by 2 bases and the J gene end by 2 bases; junction bases not matched to a gene: 2. CDR3 size: 14 residues. This CDR3 reads CASSLKGGNYGYTF. Written as DNA, the CDR3 is TGTGCCAGCAGCTTAAAAGGGGGCAACTATGGCTACACCTTC.

This clonotype was counted between two and nine times. The chain carries TRBV21-1 and TRBJ1-1; the table's D call TRBD1 went unverified against the DNA. TRBV21-1 is termed a pseudogene. This CDR3 comprises 20 residues. CDR3 bases: TGTGCCAGCAGCAGCTTGACTAAACCGGGACAGGGGTTTGTAGGCACTGAAGCTTTCTTT. Translated: CASSSLTKPGQGFVGTEAFF.

This clonotype was observed at least ten times. The chain combines TRBV28 with TRBJ1-6; D may be TRBD1 (5 bases). The CDR3 totals 16 residues. CDR1 MDHEN and CDR2 SYDVKM come from the germline V gene. Trimming took off 5 bases at V and 9 bases at J, with 20 bases between the two ends. CDR3 coding DNA: TGTGCCAGCAGTCCCGACAGTGCCTTCGGGGGTTCACCCCTCCACTTT. Its protein product is CASSPDSAFGGSPLHF.

At least ten counts were recorded for this clonotype. The rearrangement uses TRBV14 and TRBJ1-1; D may be TRBD1 (5 bases). The germline V gene encodes CDR1 SGHDN and CDR2 FVKESK. V was trimmed by 5 bases and J by 5 bases, leaving 18 bases between them. CDR3 length: 15 residues. The CDR3 spells CASSFKAGSGTEAFF. Written as DNA, the CDR3 is TGTGCCAGCAGCTTTAAGGCAGGGAGTGGGACTGAAGCTTTCTTT.

The CDR3 protein is CASRHRGPSTDTQYF. CDR3 sequence (DNA): TGTGCCAGCAGACACAGGGGCCCCTCCACAGATACGCAGTATTTT. The gene calls are TRBV28 and TRBJ2-3; 7 nucleotides align to TRBD1. The germline gives CDR1 MDHEN, CDR2 SYDVKM. V was clipped by 6 bases and J by 2 bases; unmatched bases: 8. The CDR3 covers 15 residues.

A remark on this clonotype: Its ends do not fully match the called genes, so a read error is possible. The chain couples TRBV11-2 to TRBJ2-1, with D uncertain. This CDR3 contains 15 residues. The germline V gene has CDR1 SGHAT and CDR2 FQNNGV. The CDR3 coding sequence is TGTGCCAGCAGCTTGGCGGAGAGCTCCTACAATGGGCAGTTCTTC. This encodes CASSLAESSYNGQFF. The full variable domain, its missing parts supplied by reference TRBV11-2 and TRBJ2-1, is EAGVAQSPRYKIIEKRQSVAFWCNPISGHATLYWYQQILGQGPKLLIQFQNNGVVDDSQLPKDRFSAERLKGVDSTLKIQPAKLEDSAVYLCASSLAESSYNGQFFGPGTRLTVL.

The count of this clonotype is one. This may be a read error, as it is one base from a much larger clone. The CDR3 does not end in the conserved phenylalanine or tryptophan, so this is likely a read error. The gene calls are TRBV13 and TRBJ2-3; 8 bases line up with TRBD2. From germline, CDR1 is PRHDT and CDR2 FYEKMQ (reference sequence). The CDR3 length is 17 residues. Trimming at V came to 7 bases and at J to 0 bases, leaving 12 bases not matched to a gene. CDR3 in amino acids: CASKTTRLALSTDTQYY. As DNA, the CDR3 is TGTGCCAGCAAGACAACCCGACTAGCGCTTAGCACAGATACGCAGTATTAT.

The genes are TRBV18 and TRBJ1-1; D is uncertain. Germline V lookup: CDR1 KGHSH, CDR2 LQKENI. The CDR3 extends over 13 amino acids. Trimming left V 2 bases short and J 0 bases short, with 4 bases between. The CDR3 DNA follows: TGTGCCAGCTCACCATCTATGAACACTGAAGCTTTCTTT. It encodes CASSPSMNTEAFF.

This clonotype was counted at least ten times. This chain connects TRBV5-1 to TRBJ1-6, with D unresolved. Germline CDR1 and CDR2: SGHRS and YFSETQ. CDR3 size: 13 residues. The V gene lost 0 bases and the J gene lost 7 bases, with 5 bases spanning the gap. The DNA of the CDR3 is TGCGCCAGCAGCTTGGACAGAAATTCACCCCTCCACTTT. Protein sequence: CASSLDRNSPLHF.

The chain employs TRBV4-1 and TRBJ1-2, with D possibly TRBD1 on 5 matching bases. Germline V gene data show CDR1 as MGHRA and CDR2 as YSYEKL. The CDR3 has 15 amino acids. V lost 6 bases, J lost 3 bases, and 17 bases lay in between. This CDR3 is CASRHAGGSDYGYTF. In DNA form, the CDR3 reads TGCGCCAGCAGGCACGCCGGGGGTAGTGACTATGGCTACACCTTC.